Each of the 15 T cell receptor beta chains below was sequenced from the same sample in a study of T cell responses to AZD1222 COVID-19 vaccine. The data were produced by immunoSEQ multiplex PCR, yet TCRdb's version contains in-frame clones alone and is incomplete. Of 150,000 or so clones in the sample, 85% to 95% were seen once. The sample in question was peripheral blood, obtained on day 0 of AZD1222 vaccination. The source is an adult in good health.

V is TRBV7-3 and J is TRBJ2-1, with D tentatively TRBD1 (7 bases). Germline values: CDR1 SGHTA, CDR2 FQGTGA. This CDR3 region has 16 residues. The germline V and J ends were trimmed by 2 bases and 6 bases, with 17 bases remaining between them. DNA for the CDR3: TGTGCCAGCAGCTTATTTGCGGGACAGTCGCCCAATGAGCAGTTCTTC. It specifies CASSLFAGQSPNEQFF.

The CDR3, as DNA: TGTGCCAGCAGCCCTGGGAGCTCCCTTCAGGAGACCCAGTACTTC. This translates into CASSPGSSLQETQYF. V usage is TRBV5-6 and J usage is TRBJ2-5; D is perhaps TRBD2 (5 bases). V was shortened by 4 bases and J by 5 bases, with 18 bases between the two germline ends. Germline V CDR1 and CDR2: SGHDT, YYEEEE. This CDR3 contains 15 residues.

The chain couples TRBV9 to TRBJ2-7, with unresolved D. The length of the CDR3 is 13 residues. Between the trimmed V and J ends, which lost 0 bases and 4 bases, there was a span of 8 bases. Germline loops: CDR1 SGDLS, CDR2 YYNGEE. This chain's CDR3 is CASSVGPEYEQYF. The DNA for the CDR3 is TGTGCCAGCAGCGTAGGCCCCGAGTACGAGCAGTACTTC. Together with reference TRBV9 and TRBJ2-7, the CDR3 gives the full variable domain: DSGVTQTPKHLITATGQRVTLRCSPRSGDLSVYWYQQSLDQGLQFLIQYYNGEERAKGNILERFSAQQFPDLHSELNLSSLELGDSALYFCASSVGPEYEQYFGPGTRLTVT.

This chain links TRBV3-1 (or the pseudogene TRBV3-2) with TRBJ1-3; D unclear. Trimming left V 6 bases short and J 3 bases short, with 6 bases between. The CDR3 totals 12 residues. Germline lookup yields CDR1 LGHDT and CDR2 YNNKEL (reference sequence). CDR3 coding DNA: TGTGCCAGCAGATCTGATGGAAACACCATATATTTT. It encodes CASRSDGNTIYF.

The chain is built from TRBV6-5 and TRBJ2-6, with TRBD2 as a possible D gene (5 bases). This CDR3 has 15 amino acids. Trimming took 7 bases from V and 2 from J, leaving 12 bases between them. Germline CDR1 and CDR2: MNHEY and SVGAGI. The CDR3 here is CASTPAAAGANVLTF. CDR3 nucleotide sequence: TGTGCCAGCACCCCAGCGGCCGCTGGGGCCAACGTCCTGACTTTC.

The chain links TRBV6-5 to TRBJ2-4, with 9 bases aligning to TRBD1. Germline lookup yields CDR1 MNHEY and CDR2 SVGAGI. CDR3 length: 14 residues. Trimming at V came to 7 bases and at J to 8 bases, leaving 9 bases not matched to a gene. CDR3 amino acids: CASTAMDRGYIQYF. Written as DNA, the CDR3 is TGTGCCAGCACCGCAATGGACAGGGGTTACATTCAGTACTTC.

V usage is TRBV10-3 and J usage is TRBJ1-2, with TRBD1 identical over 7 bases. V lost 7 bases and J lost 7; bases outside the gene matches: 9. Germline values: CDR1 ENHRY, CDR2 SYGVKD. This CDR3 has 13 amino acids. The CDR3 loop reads CAITQGESGGYTF. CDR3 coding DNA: TGTGCCATCACCCAGGGGGAATCGGGTGGCTACACCTTC.

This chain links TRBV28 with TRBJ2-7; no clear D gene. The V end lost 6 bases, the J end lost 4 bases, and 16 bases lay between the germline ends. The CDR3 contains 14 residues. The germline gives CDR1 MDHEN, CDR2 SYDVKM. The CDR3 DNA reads TGTGCCAGCAGCCCTCTCGATGTCGCATACGAGCAGTACTTC. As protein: CASSPLDVAYEQYF.

In DNA form, the CDR3 reads TGTGCCAGCAGCGCAGGGAACAATTCACCCCTCCACTTT. Translated: CASSAGNNSPLHF. The V gene is TRBV11-3, the J gene TRBJ1-6; D is perhaps TRBD1 (5 bases). Looked up from germline, CDR1 is SGHNT and CDR2 is YENEEA. The CDR3 runs 13 residues. Trimming removed 5 bases from V and 7 bases from J, with 9 bases in between.

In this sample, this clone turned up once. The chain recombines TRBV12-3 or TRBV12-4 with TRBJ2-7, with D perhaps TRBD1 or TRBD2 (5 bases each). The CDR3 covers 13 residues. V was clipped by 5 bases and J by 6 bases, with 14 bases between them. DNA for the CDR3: TGTGCCAGCAGTCGCGTCTCTGGGGGCGAGCAGTACTTC. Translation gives CASSRVSGGEQYF.

Here the CDR3 reads CASSFGLDANEQFF. The CDR3 nucleotides read TGTGCCAGCAGCTTCGGGCTAGATGCCAATGAGCAGTTCTTC. V is TRBV11-2 and J is TRBJ2-1, with D unclear. Germline CDR1 reads SGHAT; CDR2 reads FQNNGV. The V and J ends lost 3 bases and 6 bases respectively, with 12 bases between them. This CDR3 is 14 amino acids long. Drawing the rest from reference TRBV11-2 and TRBJ2-1, the complete variable domain is EAGVAQSPRYKIIEKRQSVAFWCNPISGHATLYWYQQILGQGPKLLIQFQNNGVVDDSQLPKDRFSAERLKGVDSTLKIQPAKLEDSAVYLCASSFGLDANEQFFGPGTRLTVL.

Here the CDR3 reads CAWSTGDSPLHF. CDR3 nucleotides: TGTGCCTGGAGTACAGGGGATTCACCCCTCCACTTT. The V and J genes are TRBV30 and TRBJ1-6, with TRBD1 matching over 7 bases. Trimming cost V 2 bases and J 8 bases; bases outside gene matches: 0. The CDR3 runs 12 residues. Germline lookup yields CDR1 GTSNPN and CDR2 SVGIG (reference sequence).

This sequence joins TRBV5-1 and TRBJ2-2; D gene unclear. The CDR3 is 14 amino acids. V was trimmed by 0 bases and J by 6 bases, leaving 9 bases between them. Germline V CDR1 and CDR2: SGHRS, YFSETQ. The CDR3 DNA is TGCGCCAGCAGCTTGGAACAGATATCCGGGGAGCTGTTTTTT. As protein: CASSLEQISGELFF.

CDR3 protein: CASSLAYSYNEQFF. In nucleotides, the CDR3 is TGTGCCAGCAGTTTGGCGTACTCCTACAATGAGCAGTTCTTC. This chain joins TRBV28 and TRBJ2-1; no reliable D call. Trimming stripped 3 bases from V and 0 bases from J, with 6 bases between. In germline, CDR1 is MDHEN, CDR2 SYDVKM. This CDR3 spans 14 amino acids.

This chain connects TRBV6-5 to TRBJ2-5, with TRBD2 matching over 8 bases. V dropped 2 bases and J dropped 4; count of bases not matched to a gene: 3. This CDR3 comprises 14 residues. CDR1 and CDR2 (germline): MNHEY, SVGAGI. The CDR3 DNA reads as TGTGCCAGCAGTTACCCCGGGAGGGGAGAGACCCAGTACTTC. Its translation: CASSYPGRGETQYF.